What follows are 27 T cell receptor beta chains derived from one specimen sequenced in a study of Graves' ophthalmopathy and Graves' hyperthyroidism. RNA transcripts yielded amplified TCR beta CDR3 regions. An initial RT-PCR round employing HTBI primers preceded a second-round multiplex PCR. TCRdb processed the multiplex PCR reads anew with MiXCR; each CDR3 protein has one entry. The sample includes around 470,000 distinct CDR3 sequences, roughly an eighth seen only once; the top ten take around 9.8%. Sequenced material: blood. These receptors were taken from a woman aged 30 to 39 with Graves' ophthalmopathy.

The J gene is TRBJ1-5, the V gene TRBV28; D gene ambiguous. V was clipped by 6 bases and J by 7 bases, with 22 bases between them. This CDR3 comprises 16 residues. CDR1 is MDHEN, CDR2 SYDVKM, per germline. Here the CDR3 reads CASSARRVAMKQPQHF. In nucleotides, the CDR3 is TGTGCCAGCAGCGCCCGTAGGGTAGCCATGAAGCAGCCCCAGCATTTT.

This clonotype was seen at least ten times. The chain uses TRBV30 and TRBJ1-1; D is possibly TRBD1 (5 bases). CDR1 is GTSNPN and CDR2 is SVGIG in the germline V gene (reference sequence). This CDR3 has 14 residues. V gave up 2 bases and J gave up 1 base, with 11 bases separating them. The CDR3 DNA follows: TGTGCCTGGAGTCTGGGGACTGGGAACACTGAAGCTTTCTTT. Protein: CAWSLGTGNTEAFF.

This clonotype was picked up many times. DNA of the CDR3: TGCAGCGTTGACTGGGGTGGGGGGCGTTACTATGGCTACACCTTC. This codes for CSVDWGGGRYYGYTF. The chain couples TRBV29-1 to TRBJ1-2, with a possible D match to TRBD1 (6 bases). V dropped 3 bases and J dropped 3 bases, with 17 bases sitting between them. This CDR3 is built from 15 residues. CDR1 and CDR2 from the germline V gene are SQVTM and ANQGSEA.

As regards this clonotype: This may stem from a read error, because a much larger clone lies one nucleotide away. The chain links TRBV5-6 to TRBJ1-1; D ambiguous. The CDR3 sequence is 13 residues long. Germline V gene sequence: CDR1 SGHDT, CDR2 YYEEEE. The CDR3 sequence: CSSSLGIRPEAFF. CDR3 DNA: TGTTCCAGCAGCTTGGGTATCAGACCTGAAGCTTTCTTT.

The chain combines TRBV29-1 with TRBJ1-1; TRBD1 matches 9 bases. Trimming cost V 2 bases and J 7 bases; bases outside gene matches: 5. CDR1 SQVTM and CDR2 ANQGSEA come from the germline V gene. The CDR3 is made up of 13 amino acids. CDR3 sequence reads: CSVEIQGAFEAFF. CDR3 nucleotide sequence: TGCAGCGTTGAAATACAGGGGGCGTTTGAAGCTTTCTTT.

A remark on this clonotype: This may be a read error: a much more frequent sequence differs by one nucleotide. No conserved phenylalanine or tryptophan ends this CDR3, so it is likely a read error. This chain links TRBV29-1 with TRBJ1-5, with a possible D match to TRBD1 (5 bases). Germline V gene data show CDR1 as SQVTM and CDR2 as ANQGSEA. V was clipped by 7 bases and J by 9 bases, with 16 bases between them. This CDR3 spans 12 amino acids. This CDR3 is CSGGADGAPQHL. CDR3 DNA: TGCAGCGGCGGGGCAGATGGGGCGCCCCAGCATCTT.

Turning to this clonotype: A much larger clone differs by one base, so this may be a read error. This rearrangement joins TRBV29-1 to TRBJ2-2, with D maybe TRBD1 (6 bases). The CDR3 has 16 residues. The V gene's germline CDR1 is SQVTM and CDR2 ANQGSEA. The CDR3 DNA reads TGCAGCGTCCAGACAGGAAACAAGGAGAACACCGGGGAGCTGTGTTTT. Protein sequence: CSVQTGNKENTGELCF.

The genes are TRBV14 and TRBJ1-1; 7 bases match TRBD1. This CDR3 is built from 17 residues. V dropped 4 bases and J dropped 6; count of bases not matched to a gene: 17. CDR1 and CDR2 from the germline V gene are SGHDN and FVKESK. The CDR3 loop reads CASSLLLGTGVSSEAFF. CDR3 nucleotide sequence: TGTGCCAGCAGCCTACTTTTAGGCACAGGGGTATCGTCTGAAGCTTTCTTT.

V and J are TRBV30 and TRBJ2-2; D perhaps matches TRBD1 (6 bases). The CDR3 is 13 residues long. Deletions cut 8 bases from V and 0 bases from J, with 10 bases between. Germline V lookup: CDR1 GTSNPN, CDR2 SVGIG (reference sequence). The CDR3 loop reads CAGGHSNTGELFF. The CDR3 DNA reads TGTGCCGGGGGACATTCGAACACCGGGGAGCTGTTTTTT.

The J gene is TRBJ1-5, the V gene TRBV7-9; no clear D. The CDR3 consists of 13 residues. Germline V gene sequence: CDR1 SEHNR, CDR2 FQNEAQ (reference sequence). V dropped 2 bases and J dropped 9 bases, with 11 bases sitting between them. DNA for the CDR3: TGTGCCAGCAGCTTAACGGGGTGGGGGCCCCAGCATTTT. It is translated as CASSLTGWGPQHF.

This clonotype was detected a few times. The genes are TRBV5-1 and TRBJ1-3; a possible D gene is TRBD1 (6 bases). V shed 4 bases and J shed 0 bases, with 11 bases lying between them. The CDR3 is 15 residues long. Looked up from germline, CDR1 is SGHRS and CDR2 is YFSETQ. The CDR3 protein is CASSPDRNSGNTIYF. For the CDR3, the DNA is TGCGCCAGCAGCCCTGACAGGAACTCTGGAAACACCATATATTTT.

This clonotype has at least ten counts. This chain joins TRBV9 and TRBJ2-2, with D hard to call. Germline V gives CDR1 SGDLS, CDR2 YYNGEE. The CDR3 sequence is 14 residues long. The germline V and J ends were trimmed by 4 bases and 3 bases, with 10 bases remaining between them. The CDR3 bases are TGTGCCAGCAGCAACGACCTTTACACCGGGGAGCTGTTTTTT. Protein: CASSNDLYTGELFF.

This clonotype was recorded many times. The gene calls are TRBV10-3 and TRBJ1-1; D ambiguous. Germline V lookup: CDR1 ENHRY, CDR2 SYGVKD. V shed 3 bases and J shed 0 bases, with 14 bases lying between them. The CDR3 sequence is 16 residues long. Here the CDR3 DNA reads TGTGCCATCAGTGAAGGGTACCCCACGATGAACACTGAAGCTTTCTTT. It encodes CAISEGYPTMNTEAFF.

This clonotype came up many times. The V gene is TRBV12-3 or TRBV12-4, the J gene TRBJ1-5; D is unresolved. CDR3 size: 13 residues. V dropped 5 bases and J dropped 9 bases, with 14 bases sitting between them. In DNA form, the CDR3 reads TGTGCCAGCAGTCTCATACAGCAGTCGCCCCAGCATTTT. It encodes CASSLIQQSPQHF.

The sample holds many counts of this clonotype. The V gene is TRBV5-1, the J gene TRBJ1-1, with TRBD1 matching 8 bases. Germline trimming cut 0 bases from V and 6 bases from J; bases unmatched to any gene: 7. The CDR3 has 15 amino acids. Germline values: CDR1 SGHRS, CDR2 YFSETQ. CDR3 sequence: CASSLDQGASPEAFF. As DNA, the CDR3 is TGCGCCAGCAGCTTGGACCAGGGGGCGAGTCCTGAAGCTTTCTTT.

CDR3 DNA: TGTGCCTGGAGTGTTGACGGGGAGAACTATGGCTACACCTTC. This gives the protein CAWSVDGENYGYTF. The chain links TRBV30 to TRBJ1-2; D ambiguous. V lost 0 bases and J 2 bases, leaving 10 bases between the germline ends. The CDR3 extends over 14 amino acids. From germline, CDR1 is GTSNPN and CDR2 SVGIG (reference sequence).

The rearrangement uses TRBV20-1 and TRBJ2-7, with a weak D call TRBD2 (6 bases). The CDR3 is 13 amino acids. Trimming removed 2 bases at V and 4 bases at J, with 12 bases between. CDR1 is DFQATT and CDR2 is SNEGSKA in the germline V gene (reference sequence). This CDR3 reads CSARPAGAYEQYF. The CDR3, as DNA: TGCAGTGCTAGACCAGCGGGCGCGTACGAGCAGTACTTC.

Many counts were recorded for this clonotype. The chain carries TRBV12-3 or TRBV12-4 and TRBJ1-5; possibly TRBD1 for D (5 bases). The CDR3 sequence is 12 residues long. Trimming took 3 bases from V and 12 from J, leaving 12 bases between them. The DNA of the CDR3 is TGTGCCAGCAGTTTGGGGCCGCCAAACCAGCATTTT. Residues: CASSLGPPNQHF.

Ten or more counts support this clonotype. The chain couples TRBV24-1 to TRBJ2-2, with a tentative D call TRBD1 (5 bases). Germline V CDR1 and CDR2: KGHDR, SFDVKD. Between the trimmed V and J ends, which lost 4 bases and 0 bases, there was a span of 11 bases. The CDR3 runs 16 residues. This CDR3 reads CATSELGHTNTGELFF. In nucleotides, the CDR3 is TGTGCCACCAGTGAATTAGGACACACGAACACCGGGGAGCTGTTTTTT.

This clonotype was found many times. The chain has TRBV9 and TRBJ1-5, with D unresolved. The ends were cut back, 2 bases at V and 0 bases at J, with 9 bases in the middle. Germline CDR1 is SGDLS and CDR2 is YYNGEE. The CDR3 contains 15 residues. DNA for the CDR3: TGTGCCAGCAGCGTTGACGGTTATAGCAATCAGCCCCAGCATTTT. Its protein product is CASSVDGYSNQPQHF.

This clonotype was seen many times. This chain connects TRBV29-1 to TRBJ2-5, with 10 bases that match TRBD1. The J segment lost 4 bases and the V segment lost 6 bases, leaving 2 bases of the junction unmatched. Germline CDR1 and CDR2: SQVTM and ANQGSEA. The CDR3 runs 12 residues. The CDR3 protein is CSVDRGRETQYF. The CDR3 nucleotides read TGCAGCGTCGACAGGGGGCGAGAGACCCAGTACTTC.

As to this clonotype: A much larger clone is a single base away; this may be a read error. The gene calls are TRBV15 and TRBJ1-2, with 8 bases matching TRBD1. The CDR3 length is 15 residues. Germline lookup yields CDR1 LNHNV and CDR2 YYDKDF (reference sequence). CDR3 amino acids: CATSGDSGQGYGYTF. Here the CDR3 DNA reads TGTGCCACCAGCGGAGATTCAGGACAGGGCTATGGCTACACCTTC.

V is TRBV3-1 and J is TRBJ2-7, with 12 bases fitting TRBD2. The CDR3 is 16 residues long. From germline, CDR1 is LGHDT and CDR2 YNNKEL (reference sequence). Trimming removed 3 bases from V and 3 bases from J; junction bases left unmatched: 6. Written as DNA, the CDR3 is TGTGCCAGCAGCCACCCGACTAGCGGGAGCAACTACGAGCAGTACTTC. Translation: CASSHPTSGSNYEQYF.

A few counts support this clonotype. The genes are TRBV29-1 and TRBJ1-3, with D perhaps matching TRBD1 (5 bases). The CDR3 runs 14 residues. Trimming cost V 5 bases and J 0 bases, with 11 bases left between them. Germline values: CDR1 SQVTM, CDR2 ANQGSEA. The CDR3 is CSVFRADSGNTIYF. The DNA for the CDR3 is TGCAGCGTTTTCAGGGCAGACTCTGGAAACACCATATATTTT.

This clonotype has only one observation. The rearrangement uses TRBV12-3 or TRBV12-4 and TRBJ2-7, with a possible D match to TRBD1 (6 bases). The CDR3 is made up of 16 amino acids. V dropped 4 bases and J dropped 5 bases, with 21 bases sitting between them. CDR3 loop: CASSSQAPGHLDEQYF. The CDR3 DNA reads TGTGCCAGCAGTTCTCAGGCACCGGGACACCTTGACGAGCAGTACTTC.

This clonotype was observed many times. The rearrangement joins TRBV28 to TRBJ1-2; no reliable D call. The V end was cut by 5 bases, the J end by 3 bases, with 13 bases between. CDR3 length equals 14 residues. The germline CDR1 and CDR2 sequences are MDHEN and SYDVKM. This CDR3 is CASSPAPVYYGYTF. The DNA of the CDR3 is TGTGCCAGCAGTCCTGCCCCCGTATACTATGGCTACACCTTC.

The J gene is TRBJ2-2, the V gene TRBV25-1, with D possibly TRBD1 on 5 matching bases. The length of the CDR3 is 17 residues. Trimming took 8 bases from V and 2 from J, leaving 21 bases between them. The V gene's germline CDR1 is MGHDK and CDR2 SYGVNS. The CDR3 reads CASSPLRWGENTGELFF. The CDR3 nucleotides are TGTGCCAGCTCACCACTTCGGTGGGGCGAAAACACCGGGGAGCTGTTTTTT.